The entry below describes one T cell receptor beta chain. Healthy HIV-negative adults without recent acute infections or vaccinations served as donors. Trimming took off 5 bases at V and 4 bases at J, with 13 bases between the two ends. This CDR3 contains 14 residues. CDR1 is LNHDA and CDR2 is SQIVND in the germline V gene (reference sequence). These data come from a study of shared clonotypes between healthy human individuals. Study overall: Used for every donor were three CD4 naive, three CD4 memory, two CD8 naive and one CD8 memory plate.

Sorted-subset replicate PCR reactions were performed with around 200 ng DNA, corresponding to some 32,000 T cell genomes. In the original processing: Filtering differed for immunoSEQ, which gave only junction sequences without quality scores. The assay was immunoSEQ multiplex PCR, and TCRdb's table has in-frame clones only and misses some. V, J and clone size reflect that table, while D and trimming were determined from the DNA. The sample consists of approximately 2,300,000 clones, roughly 92% of them appearing once. The sequence derives from a man aged 18 to 30 in good health. Some clones in this sample may be carry-over from other donors' samples. The chain is built from TRBV19 and TRBJ2-3; maybe TRBD2 (5 bases). The source material was naive CD4+ T cells from PBMCs. The subset: CD45RA+ positively selected. CDR3 in DNA: TGTGCCAGTAGTTACGTGGGAGTGCCAGATACGCAGTATTTT. This codes for CASSYVGVPDTQYF.